Below, 25 T cell receptor beta chains from the same sample are listed, as sequenced in a study of cytomegalovirus exposure and HLA in healthy donors. The PCR had 60 Vbeta and 13 Jbeta primers. Only in-frame clones appear in the TCRdb table, and some are missing; sequencing was by immunoSEQ multiplex PCR. The table has around 100,000 clones, just under 70% seen once. The specimen sequenced was PBMCs. These TCRs come from a young man in good health and CMV-seropositive.

This clone has just a few counts. The genes are TRBV5-4 and TRBJ2-5, with 12 bases lining up with TRBD1. Germline CDR1 reads SGHNT; CDR2 reads YYREEE (reference sequence). V was clipped by 0 bases and J by 4 bases; unmatched bases: 4. There are 16 residues in the CDR3. The CDR3 nucleotides are TGTGCCAGCAGCTTGGCCGGGACAGGGGGCGGAGAGACCCAGTACTTC. It specifies CASSLAGTGGGETQYF.

The chain uses TRBV18 and TRBJ2-7; 9 bases match TRBD1. The germline V gene has CDR1 KGHSH and CDR2 LQKENI. CDR3 length equals 14 residues. V gave up 3 bases and J gave up 3 bases; unmatched junction bases: 3. DNA of the CDR3: TGTGCCAGCTCACCCCGGACAGGGGTCTACGAGCAGTACGTC. Translation: CASSPRTGVYEQYV.

The chain couples TRBV4-1 to TRBJ1-2; possible D gene TRBD1, 5 bases. V dropped 0 bases and J dropped 11 bases, with 22 bases sitting between them. The CDR3 is made up of 16 amino acids. In germline, CDR1 is MGHRA, CDR2 YSYEKL. CDR3 sequence: CASSQEPTGGRQGYTF. As DNA, the CDR3 is TGCGCCAGCAGCCAAGAGCCAACAGGAGGGCGTCAGGGTTACACCTTC.

The chain links TRBV6-1 to TRBJ2-2, with no clear D. Trimming took off 6 bases at V and 0 bases at J, with 11 bases between the two ends. The CDR3 runs 15 residues. CDR1 is MNHNS and CDR2 is SASEGT in the germline V gene. CDR3 region: CASRPPGPNTGELFF. The CDR3, as DNA: TGTGCCAGCAGGCCACCGGGTCCGAACACCGGGGAGCTGTTTTTT.

V and J are TRBV18 and TRBJ1-3; D is ambiguous. CDR1 KGHSH and CDR2 LQKENI come from the germline V gene. V lost 2 bases and J lost 0, with 8 bases in between. This CDR3 is built from 15 residues. The CDR3 DNA reads TGTGCCAGCTCACCAGGGCAGCACTCTGGAAACACCATATATTTT. Amino acid sequence: CASSPGQHSGNTIYF.

The gene calls are TRBV5-1 and TRBJ2-2; possible D gene TRBD2, 5 bases. Trimming removed 1 base from V and 4 bases from J, with 17 bases in between. CDR1 is SGHRS and CDR2 is YFSETQ in the germline V gene. The CDR3 extends over 17 amino acids. CDR3 DNA sequence: TGCGCCAGCAGCTTGCACCAACTAGTAGGGAGCACCGGGGAGCTGTTTTTT. This codes for CASSLHQLVGSTGELFF.

A few counts support this clone. The chain is built from TRBV27 and TRBJ1-5; D is ambiguous. V was shortened by 4 bases and J by 4 bases, with 14 bases between the two germline ends. The CDR3 runs 15 residues. Per the germline V gene, CDR1 is MNHEY and CDR2 is SMNVEV (reference sequence). CDR3 amino acids: CASSYNSFSNQPQHF. The DNA of the CDR3 is TGTGCCAGCAGTTATAACAGCTTTTCTAATCAGCCCCAGCATTTT.

The chain couples TRBV29-1 to TRBJ1-2, with D possibly matching TRBD1 (6 bases). Trimming removed 1 base at V and 5 bases at J, with 8 bases between. Germline V gives CDR1 SQVTM, CDR2 ANQGSEA. CDR3 length: 12 amino acids. The CDR3 loop reads CSVEGQEYGYTF. In DNA form, the CDR3 reads TGCAGCGTTGAAGGACAGGAGTATGGCTACACCTTC. Drawing the rest from reference TRBV29-1 and TRBJ1-2, the complete variable domain is SAVISQKPSRDICQRGTSLTIQCQVDSQVTMMFWYRQQPGQSLTLIATANQGSEATYESGFVIDKFPISRPNLTFSTLTVSNMSPEDSSIYLCSVEGQEYGYTFGSGTRLTVV.

The CDR3 bases are TGCAGCGTTGACGCGGACTTTCAAGACTATGGCTACACCTTC. Its protein is CSVDADFQDYGYTF. This chain links TRBV29-1 with TRBJ1-2; D is ambiguous. CDR1 and CDR2 from the germline V gene are SQVTM and ANQGSEA. The V and J ends lost 3 bases and 3 bases respectively, with 14 bases between them. This CDR3 has 14 amino acids. The full variable domain, its missing parts supplied by reference TRBV29-1 and TRBJ1-2, is SAVISQKPSRDICQRGTSLTIQCQVDSQVTMMFWYRQQPGQSLTLIATANQGSEATYESGFVIDKFPISRPNLTFSTLTVSNMSPEDSSIYLCSVDADFQDYGYTFGSGTRLTVV.

This chain uses TRBV28 with TRBJ2-3; 8 bases match TRBD2. The germline V gene has CDR1 MDHEN and CDR2 SYDVKM. V lost 3 bases, J lost 5 bases, and 10 bases stayed unmatched. The CDR3 is made up of 16 amino acids. The CDR3 loop is CASSFWTSPSRDTQYF. CDR3 coding DNA: TGTGCCAGCAGTTTCTGGACTAGCCCCTCCAGAGATACGCAGTATTTT. Full variable domain (outside the CDR3, taken from reference TRBV28 and TRBJ2-3): DVKVTQSSRYLVKRTGEKVFLECVQDMDHENMFWYRQDPGLGLRLIYFSYDVKMKEKGDIPEGYSVSREKKERFSLILESASTNQTSMYLCASSFWTSPSRDTQYFGPGTRLTVL.

V usage is TRBV7-6 and J usage is TRBJ1-4; D gene unclear. This CDR3 has 15 residues. Looked up from germline, CDR1 is SGHVS and CDR2 is FNYEAQ. V lost 5 bases, J lost 0 bases, and 10 bases lay in between. The CDR3 reads CASSHSGATNEKLFF. CDR3 bases: TGTGCCAGCAGCCATTCGGGAGCAACTAATGAAAAACTGTTTTTT.

This clone was observed a handful of times. The chain carries TRBV7-2 and TRBJ1-2, with a weak D call TRBD1 (6 bases). The CDR3 has 14 amino acids. V lost 4 bases and J 8 bases, leaving 17 bases between the germline ends. The germline V gene encodes CDR1 SGHTA and CDR2 FQGNSA. The CDR3 sequence is CASSSLRQAKGYTF. The CDR3 nucleotides are TGTGCCAGCAGCTCCCTCCGACAGGCCAAGGGCTACACCTTC.

The V call is TRBV7-9, the J call TRBJ2-1; TRBD2 agrees at 8 bases. V gave up 5 bases and J gave up 8 bases; unmatched junction bases: 11. CDR3 length equals 15 residues. Germline V lookup: CDR1 SEHNR, CDR2 FQNEAQ (reference sequence). The CDR3 DNA reads TGTGCCAGCAGCCTCCTAGCACCGGGGGGGGATGAGCAGTTCTTC. Amino acid sequence: CASSLLAPGGDEQFF.

V and J are TRBV19 and TRBJ1-1, with D perhaps TRBD1 (5 bases). V lost 0 bases, J lost 1 base, and 15 bases lay in between. The length of the CDR3 is 17 residues. Germline V lookup: CDR1 LNHDA, CDR2 SQIVND (reference sequence). CDR3 in DNA: TGTGCCAGTAGTATAGATTGGGCAGGGCTTGGGAACACTGAAGCTTTCTTT. Translated, it gives CASSIDWAGLGNTEAFF.

This chain links TRBV7-2 with TRBJ2-5, with no clear D. Germline CDR1 reads SGHTA; CDR2 reads FQGNSA. Trimming left V 5 bases short and J 5 bases short, with 9 bases between. The CDR3 length is 12 residues. The CDR3 region has the DNA TGTGCCAGCAGCAAAGACTGGGAGACCCAGTACTTC. It is translated as CASSKDWETQYF.

V gene TRBV9 combines with J gene TRBJ2-3, with no clear D. Trimming removed 2 bases at V and 3 bases at J, with 13 bases between. CDR1 is SGDLS and CDR2 is YYNGEE in the germline V gene. The CDR3 is 15 amino acids. Here the CDR3 reads CASSVGAAGTDTQYF. CDR3 nucleotide sequence: TGTGCCAGCAGCGTGGGTGCGGCTGGAACAGATACGCAGTATTTT. The full variable domain, rest sourced from reference TRBV9 and TRBJ2-3, is DSGVTQTPKHLITATGQRVTLRCSPRSGDLSVYWYQQSLDQGLQFLIQYYNGEERAKGNILERFSAQQFPDLHSELNLSSLELGDSALYFCASSVGAAGTDTQYFGPGTRLTVL.

The V and J genes are TRBV6-5 and TRBJ2-7; D might be TRBD2 (5 bases). Trimming took 5 bases from V and 5 from J, leaving 13 bases between them. Germline CDR1 MNHEY, CDR2 SVGAGI. The CDR3 has 13 residues. The CDR3 here is CASSRTRRDEQYF. The DNA of the CDR3 is TGTGCCAGCAGTCGTACTAGAAGGGACGAGCAGTACTTC.

The chain recombines TRBV7-3 with TRBJ2-5; D remains ambiguous. Germline assignment: CDR1 SGHTA and CDR2 FQGTGA. Trimming stripped 3 bases from V and 5 bases from J, with 13 bases between. The CDR3 runs to 14 residues. CDR3 nucleotide sequence: TGTGCCAGCAGCTTGTTCCCTACCTGGGAGACCCAGTACTTC. It yields the protein CASSLFPTWETQYF.

Here the CDR3 DNA reads TGTGCCAGCTCAGGTCTGCAGGGGACTAATGAAAAACTGTTTTTT. It encodes CASSGLQGTNEKLFF. V gene TRBV18 combines with J gene TRBJ1-4; D perhaps matches TRBD1 (6 bases). The CDR3 length is 15 residues. Deletions cut 5 bases from V and 2 bases from J, with 12 bases between. Germline values: CDR1 KGHSH, CDR2 LQKENI.

The CDR3 loop is CASSTRGASSYNEQFF. The CDR3 DNA reads TGCGCCAGCAGCACTCGGGGGGCGAGCTCCTACAATGAGCAGTTCTTC. The V gene is TRBV5-1, the J gene TRBJ2-1; perhaps TRBD2 as D (7 bases). CDR3 length: 16 residues. Germline V lookup: CDR1 SGHRS, CDR2 YFSETQ. V lost 4 bases and J lost 0, with 14 bases in between.

V gene TRBV7-2 combines with J gene TRBJ2-5; 10 bases map to TRBD2. CDR3 length: 15 amino acids. V gave up 5 bases and J gave up 3 bases; unmatched junction bases: 6. The germline gives CDR1 SGHTA, CDR2 FQGNSA. The CDR3 loop reads CASSRAGGGKETQYF. CDR3 in DNA: TGTGCCAGCAGCCGAGCGGGAGGGGGGAAAGAGACCCAGTACTTC.

The J gene is TRBJ1-1, the V gene TRBV9; D is uncertain. V lost 0 bases, J lost 3 bases, and 6 bases lay in between. The CDR3 is 13 amino acids. Looked up from germline, CDR1 is SGDLS and CDR2 is YYNGEE. CDR3 bases: TGTGCCAGCAGCGTAGTGGAGGACACTGAAGCTTTCTTT. Its protein product is CASSVVEDTEAFF.

The chain couples TRBV30 to TRBJ1-6; TRBD1 agrees at 7 bases. The CDR3 totals 13 residues. The J segment lost 10 bases and the V segment lost 7 bases, leaving 10 bases of the junction unmatched. Germline CDR1 reads GTSNPN; CDR2 reads SVGIG (reference sequence). This CDR3 reads CASRGRRYSPLHF. The CDR3 nucleotides read TGTGCCTCCAGGGGGAGAAGGTACTCACCCCTCCACTTT. Combining the CDR3 with reference TRBV30 and TRBJ1-6 gives the whole variable domain SQTIHQWPATLVQPVGSPLSLECTVEGTSNPNLYWYRQAAGRGLQLLFYSVGIGQISSEVPQNLSASRPQDRQFILSSKKLLLSDSGFYLCASRGRRYSPLHFGNGTRLTVT.

The chain joins TRBV10-3 to TRBJ2-1, with D maybe TRBD2 (7 bases). This CDR3 is built from 15 residues. The germline gives CDR1 ENHRY, CDR2 SYGVKD. V was cut by 4 bases and J by 1 base, with 11 bases left in between. The CDR3 here is CAISVEGGSYNEQFF. The CDR3 region has the DNA TGTGCCATCAGTGTTGAGGGGGGGTCCTACAATGAGCAGTTCTTC.

The chain uses TRBV7-2 and TRBJ2-3, with 10 bases matching TRBD2. From germline, CDR1 is SGHTA and CDR2 FQGNSA. J was trimmed by 0 bases and V by 6 bases; bases with no gene match: 9. This CDR3 is built from 17 residues. Here the CDR3 reads CASRLRLAGVSTDTQYF. In DNA form, the CDR3 reads TGTGCCAGCAGGCTCCGGCTAGCGGGAGTAAGCACAGATACGCAGTATTTT.